This T cell receptor beta chain was found in a study of CD8 T cells in ankylosing spondylitis. Each CDR3 protein is one row after TCRdb ran MiXCR on the 5' RACE reads. Here the sample spans 250,000 to 350,000 distinct CDR3 sequences, 15% to 20% being singletons. Whole-study findings and limits: Matched ankylosing spondylitis synovial fluid reportedly contained a significantly enriched population of disease-linked clones.

This clonotype was seen many times. Its specificity is unknown. The V segment lost 7 bases and the J segment 5 bases; nucleotides outside the gene matches: 6. The CDR3 consists of 16 residues. This TCR derives from a male donor with ankylosing spondylitis or in good health (not recorded which). The specimen sequenced was blood, either unsorted or a sorted T cell fraction (not recorded which). The J gene is TRBJ2-2, the V gene TRBV12-3 or TRBV12-4; 14 bases map to TRBD2. The chain's CDR3 is CASIPGLAGGTGELFF. As DNA, the CDR3 is TGTGCCAGCATCCCTGGACTAGCGGGGGGAACCGGGGAGCTGTTTTTT.